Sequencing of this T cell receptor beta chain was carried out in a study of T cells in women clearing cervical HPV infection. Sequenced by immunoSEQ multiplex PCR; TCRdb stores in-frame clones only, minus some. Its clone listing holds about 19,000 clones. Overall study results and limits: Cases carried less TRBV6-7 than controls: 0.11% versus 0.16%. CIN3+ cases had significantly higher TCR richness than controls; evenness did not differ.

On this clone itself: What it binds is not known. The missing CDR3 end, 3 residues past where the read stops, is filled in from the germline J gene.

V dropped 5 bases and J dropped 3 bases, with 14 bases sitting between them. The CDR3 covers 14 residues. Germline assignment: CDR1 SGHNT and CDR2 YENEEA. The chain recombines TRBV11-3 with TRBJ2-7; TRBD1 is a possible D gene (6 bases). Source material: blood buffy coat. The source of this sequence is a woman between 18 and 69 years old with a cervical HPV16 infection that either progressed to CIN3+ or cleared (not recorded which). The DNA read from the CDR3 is TGTGCCAGCAGCCTTTATAAGGGGGACTACGAG. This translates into CASSLYKGDYE. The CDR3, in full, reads CASSLYKGDYEQYF.